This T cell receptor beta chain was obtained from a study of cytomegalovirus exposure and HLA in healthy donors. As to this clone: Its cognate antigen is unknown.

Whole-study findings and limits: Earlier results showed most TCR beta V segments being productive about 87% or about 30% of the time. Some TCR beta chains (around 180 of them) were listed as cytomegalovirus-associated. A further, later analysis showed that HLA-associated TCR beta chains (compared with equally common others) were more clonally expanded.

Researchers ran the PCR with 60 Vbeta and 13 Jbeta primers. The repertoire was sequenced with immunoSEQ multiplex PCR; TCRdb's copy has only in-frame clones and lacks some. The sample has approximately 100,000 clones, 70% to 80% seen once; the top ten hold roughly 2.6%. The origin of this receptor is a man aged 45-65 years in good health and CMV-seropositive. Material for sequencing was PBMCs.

CDR3 in DNA: TGTGCCAGCAGCCCGGGGGGCATTCCCCGTGGCTACACCTTC. Its translation: CASSPGGIPRGYTF. The V gene is TRBV11-1, the J gene TRBJ1-2, with D possibly matching TRBD1 (6 bases). This CDR3 is built from 14 residues. In germline, CDR1 is SGHAT, CDR2 FQDESV (reference sequence). V gave up 5 bases and J gave up 7 bases, with 17 bases separating them. Full variable domain (outside the CDR3, taken from reference TRBV11-1 and TRBJ1-2): EAEVAQSPRYKITEKSQAVAFWCDPISGHATLYWYRQILGQGPELLVQFQDESVVDDSQLPKDRFSAERLKGVDSTLKIQPAELGDSAMYLCASSPGGIPRGYTFGSGTRLTVV.